This TCR beta chain was observed in a study of T cell responses to AZD1222 COVID-19 vaccine. Overall study context: Recipients boosted at about 4 weeks or about 12 weeks are pooled. Study observations and caveats: Among those given AZD1222, only six were seropositive at baseline. The study reported that nearly half of spike-specific TCRs target unmutated variant regions. Repertoires were sampled only after the peak T cell response.

To note about this clone: Its cognate antigen is unknown.

Profiled with immunoSEQ multiplex PCR; TCRdb holds only in-frame clones, not every one. The sample has 170,000 or so clones; about nine tenths are singletons. This receptor was taken from an adult in good health. Sequenced here: peripheral blood, sampled on day 0 of AZD1222 vaccination.

CDR3 nucleotide sequence: TGTGCCAGCAGCGGACAGGGGGCCGGTGCTTTCTTT. It codes for CASSGQGAGAFF. J is TRBJ1-1 and V is TRBV9; 10 nucleotides agree with TRBD1. This CDR3 is built from 12 residues. Germline loops: CDR1 SGDLS, CDR2 YYNGEE. The J segment lost 11 bases and the V segment lost 3 bases, leaving 4 bases of the junction unmatched.